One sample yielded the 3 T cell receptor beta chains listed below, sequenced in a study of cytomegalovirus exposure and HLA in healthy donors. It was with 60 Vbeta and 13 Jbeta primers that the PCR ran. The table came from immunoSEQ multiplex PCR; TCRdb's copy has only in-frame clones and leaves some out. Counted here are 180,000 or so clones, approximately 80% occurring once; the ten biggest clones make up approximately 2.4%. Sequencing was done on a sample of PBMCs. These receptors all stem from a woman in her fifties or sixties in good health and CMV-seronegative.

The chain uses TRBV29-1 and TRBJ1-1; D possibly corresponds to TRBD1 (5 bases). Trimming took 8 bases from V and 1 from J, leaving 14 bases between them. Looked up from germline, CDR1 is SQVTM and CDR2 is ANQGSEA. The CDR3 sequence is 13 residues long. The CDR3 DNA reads TGCAGCTTGGTGGACACCACGAACACTGAAGCTTTCTTT. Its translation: CSLVDTTNTEAFF.

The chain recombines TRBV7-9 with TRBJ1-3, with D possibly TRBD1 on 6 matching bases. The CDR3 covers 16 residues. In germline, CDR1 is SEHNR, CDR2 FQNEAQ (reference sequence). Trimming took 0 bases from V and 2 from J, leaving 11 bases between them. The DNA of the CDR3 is TGTGCCAGCAGCTTAGCAGGGGGATCGGCTGGAAACACCATATATTTT. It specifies CASSLAGGSAGNTIYF.

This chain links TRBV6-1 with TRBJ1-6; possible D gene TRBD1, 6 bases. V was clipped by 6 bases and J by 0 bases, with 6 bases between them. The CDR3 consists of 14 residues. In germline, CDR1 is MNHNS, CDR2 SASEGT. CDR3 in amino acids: CASRDSSYNSPLHF. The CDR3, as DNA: TGTGCCAGCAGGGACAGCTCCTATAATTCACCCCTCCACTTT.